This TCR beta chain was documented in a study of T cell responses to AZD1222 COVID-19 vaccine. The CDR3 sequence is 16 residues long. The data were produced by immunoSEQ multiplex PCR, yet TCRdb's version contains in-frame clones alone and is incomplete. The table includes 100,000 or so clones, about 91% detected once. Material: peripheral blood, obtained 28 days after the second AZD1222 dose. The receptor was derived from an adult who received the AZD1222 COVID-19 vaccine. The chain has TRBV21-1 and TRBJ2-7; the table's D call, TRBD1, was not checked against the DNA. TRBV21-1 is a documented pseudogene. The CDR3 region has the DNA TGTGCCAGCAGCCTACAAGCAGGTCCCGGGACAGGGAAGGAGTACTTC. Translation gives CASSLQAGPGTGKEYF.